One sample yielded the 16 T cell receptor beta chains listed below, sequenced in a study of cytomegalovirus exposure and HLA in healthy donors. The study ran its PCR with 60 Vbeta and 13 Jbeta primers. TCRdb's table, derived via immunoSEQ multiplex PCR, lists solely in-frame clones and lacks some. The sample records about 96,000 clones, approximately 74% being singletons. Sequencing used PBMCs. These TCRs come from a female donor in good health and CMV-seropositive.

This chain links TRBV4-1 with TRBJ1-4; unclear D gene. From germline, CDR1 is MGHRA and CDR2 YSYEKL. This CDR3 is built from 17 residues. Trimming cost V 4 bases and J 10 bases, with 25 bases left between them. CDR3 DNA sequence: TGCGCCAGCAGCCTATGGTGGGAGGAAGGTATTTCCGGAAAACTGTTTTTT. Translating it yields CASSLWWEEGISGKLFF.

V is TRBV4-1 and J is TRBJ2-7; 10 bases are shared with TRBD1. The V segment lost 9 bases and the J segment 4 bases; nucleotides outside the gene matches: 9. Germline CDR1 reads MGHRA; CDR2 reads YSYEKL. CDR3 size: 14 residues. The CDR3 loop is CASSGRGQGYEQYF. CDR3 coding DNA: TGCGCCAGTTCAGGTAGGGGACAGGGGTACGAGCAGTACTTC.

This sequence joins TRBV7-9 and TRBJ1-2; D is unresolved. The CDR3 runs to 14 residues. Germline V gene lookup returns CDR1 SEHNR and CDR2 FQNEAQ (reference sequence). V shed 5 bases and J shed 5 bases, with 15 bases lying between them. CDR3 protein: CASSLLEGSYGYTF. DNA for the CDR3: TGTGCCAGCAGCCTACTGGAGGGCTCGTATGGCTACACCTTC.

V gene TRBV6-5 combines with J gene TRBJ1-4; D unclear. The CDR3 is made up of 15 amino acids. Deletions cut 2 bases from V and 6 bases from J, with 13 bases between. The germline gives CDR1 MNHEY, CDR2 SVGAGI. CDR3 bases: TGTGCCAGCAGTTACATGCGGGCCGTAGATGAAAAACTGTTTTTT. Translation gives CASSYMRAVDEKLFF.

This chain joins TRBV6-6 and TRBJ1-6, with 8 bases identical to TRBD1. The CDR3 extends over 16 amino acids. The germline CDR1 and CDR2 sequences are MNHNY and SVGAGI (reference sequence). V shed 2 bases and J 10 bases; nucleotides not matched to a gene: 10. The CDR3 nucleotides are TGTGCCAGCAGTTACGCGGCAGGGGGCGAGGAATCACCCCTCCACTTT. Translation: CASSYAAGGEESPLHF.

V is TRBV28 and J is TRBJ2-5; D is unresolved. This CDR3 has 12 amino acids. Trimming removed 4 bases from V and 8 bases from J, with 11 bases in between. From germline, CDR1 is MDHEN and CDR2 SYDVKM. The CDR3, as DNA: TGTGCCAGCAGTTACACCCCTGGTACCCAGTACTTC. Translating gives CASSYTPGTQYF.

This clone has more than one count but fewer than ten. V usage is TRBV6-6 and J usage is TRBJ2-7; 9 bases are shared with TRBD2. The CDR3 is 14 residues long. Germline trimming cut 6 bases from V and 0 bases from J; bases unmatched to any gene: 3. CDR1 is MNHNY and CDR2 is SVGAGI in the germline V gene (reference sequence). Written as DNA, the CDR3 is TGTGCCAGCAGCTCTAGCGGGGACTCCTACGAGCAGTACTTC. It is translated as CASSSSGDSYEQYF.

CDR3: CASSPRDRVAANEKLFF. In DNA, the CDR3 is TGTGCCAGCAGCCCTCGGGACAGGGTTGCGGCTAATGAAAAACTGTTTTTT. The chain uses TRBV7-2 and TRBJ1-4, with TRBD1 matching 9 bases. The CDR3 is 17 residues long. V gave up 5 bases and J gave up 3 bases; unmatched junction bases: 10. Germline CDR1 and CDR2: SGHTA and FQGNSA.

This clone was seen once. This chain joins TRBV6-5 and TRBJ1-1; D might be TRBD1 (5 bases). Deletions cut 3 bases from V and 1 base from J, with 15 bases between. From germline, CDR1 is MNHEY and CDR2 SVGAGI. The CDR3 extends over 16 amino acids. CDR3: CASSYYGGGRNTEAFF. CDR3 nucleotides: TGTGCCAGCAGTTATTACGGGGGAGGAAGGAACACTGAAGCTTTCTTT.

The J gene is TRBJ2-5, the V gene TRBV30; D perhaps matches TRBD1 (5 bases). Trimming pared 3 bases from V and 5 bases from J, leaving 13 bases between. This CDR3 is 13 amino acids long. The germline gives CDR1 GTSNPN, CDR2 SVGIG (reference sequence). CDR3 amino acids: CAWSPRVRETQYF. The CDR3 region has the DNA TGTGCCTGGAGCCCCAGGGTCCGCGAGACCCAGTACTTC.

This clone was detected only a few times. The gene calls are TRBV23-1 and TRBJ1-2; D is ambiguous. TRBV23-1 is noted as an ORF with a role that remains uncertain. The length of the CDR3 is 12 residues. The V end lost 4 bases, the J end lost 4 bases, and 7 bases lay between the germline ends. In nucleotides, the CDR3 is TGCGCCAGCAGTCCCTCCCGCTATGGCTACACCTTC. Encoded protein: CASSPSRYGYTF.

V usage is TRBV5-1 and J usage is TRBJ2-7; D perhaps matches TRBD1 (6 bases). The V gene's germline CDR1 is SGHRS and CDR2 YFSETQ. This CDR3 has 15 residues. The V end was cut by 0 bases, the J end by 2 bases, with 12 bases between. The CDR3: CASSLVMWGPYEQYF. The CDR3 DNA follows: TGCGCCAGCAGCTTGGTTATGTGGGGGCCCTACGAGCAGTACTTC.

The chain is built from TRBV10-2 and TRBJ2-2; 11 nucleotides align to TRBD2. Unmatched junction bases numbered 6, after V lost 6 bases and J lost 6 bases. Per germline, CDR1 WSHSY and CDR2 SAAADI. This CDR3 is built from 15 residues. The CDR3 protein is CASRPLAGVAGELFF. Written as DNA, the CDR3 is TGCGCCAGCAGACCACTAGCGGGGGTTGCCGGGGAGCTGTTTTTT.

J is TRBJ2-6 and V is TRBV11-2; maybe TRBD2 (5 bases). The CDR3 is made up of 17 amino acids. Germline CDR1 SGHAT, CDR2 FQNNGV. Trimming removed 5 bases from V and 2 bases from J, with 16 bases in between. CDR3 sequence: CASSLRGPTTGANVLTF. The CDR3 DNA sequence: TGTGCCAGCAGCCTCCGCGGGCCCACCACTGGGGCCAACGTCCTGACTTTC.

This clone was seen a few times. The V gene is TRBV4-3, the J gene TRBJ2-1; D is unresolved. The V and J ends lost 5 bases and 3 bases respectively, with 5 bases between them. The length of the CDR3 is 12 residues. Germline assignment: CDR1 LGHNA and CDR2 YSLEER. In DNA form, the CDR3 reads TGCGCCAGCAGCAATCTCTACAATGAGCAGTTCTTC. This translates into CASSNLYNEQFF.

The chain is built from TRBV10-1 and TRBJ1-2; the D gene is possibly TRBD1 (5 bases). The CDR3 sequence is 15 residues long. From germline, CDR1 is WNHNN and CDR2 SYGVQD (reference sequence). V lost 2 bases to trimming and J lost 6 bases, with 16 bases between them. The DNA of the CDR3 is TGCGCCAGCAGTGAGATCGCAGGGAAAAGGGATGGCTACACCTTC. The encoded protein is CASSEIAGKRDGYTF.